This is a list of T cell receptor beta chains from one sample in a study of STAT3 mutations in large granular lymphocyte leukemia. Here immunoSEQ multiplex PCR was the method, and the copy in TCRdb shows in-frame clones only, minus some. The repertoire holds some 27,000 clones, with 65% to 80% as singletons. Sequencing was done on a sample of peripheral blood mononuclear cells. Every receptor here comes from a woman aged 45 to 65 with T-cell large granular lymphocyte leukemia. Some clones in this sample may be carry-over from other donors' samples. Each CDR3 is given without its conserved first and last residue. Each record gives: clone size, J gene, V gene, CDR3 protein. A clone size is listed for some rows: how often the clone was seen (once, few, many), or a class if it is expanded.

.	TRBJ1-3	TRBV28	ASSFDVVEGNTIY
.	TRBJ2-7	TRBV18	ASSPGGASYEQY
.	TRBJ1-4	TRBV18	ASSPSRTEKLF
.	TRBJ2-7	TRBV6-6	ASTRDGREAIEQY
few	TRBJ2-7	TRBV28	ASTPWSGVGIHEQY
once	TRBJ2-1	TRBV5-4	ASSGRASGISSYNEQF
.	TRBJ2-5	TRBV6-6	ASSPSDRLRTQY
.	TRBJ2-7	TRBV6-5	ASSSRDRGKYEQY
.	TRBJ1-2	TRBV28	ASSSHRGLWGYT
few	TRBJ1-2	TRBV28	AIYSPTGLYGYT
few	TRBJ2-1	TRBV15	ATSRDGTSDEQF
.	TRBJ2-5	TRBV30	AWSSSLISGGETQY
.	TRBJ1-1	TRBV27	ASSLGAGSEAF
.	TRBJ2-2	TRBV27	ASSSTGTLNTGELF
once	TRBJ2-3	TRBV5-6	ASSLKRRALSTDTQY
.	TRBJ2-1	TRBV13	ASSFRGSYNEQF
.	TRBJ2-5	TRBV7-2	ASSSDRVGTQY
.	TRBJ2-7	TRBV7-2	ASSWGQGVGEQY
.	TRBJ1-1	TRBV29-1	SVTLINTEAF
.	TRBJ1-2	TRBV6-6	ASTQDRGLYGYT
.	TRBJ2-1	TRBV30	AWSVWDSVGNEQF
once	TRBJ2-2	TRBV28	ASREHGTGELF
.	TRBJ2-7	TRBV5-1	ASSLGRGFSYEQY
.	TRBJ2-3	TRBV30	AWRQDRTDTQY
.	TRBJ2-7	TRBV6-5	ASSSGTLEQY
.	TRBJ1-1	TRBV29-1	SVGVQGLNTEAF
.	TRBJ2-1	TRBV27	ASRAGATFYNEQF
.	TRBJ1-5	TRBV19	ASRDWNQPQH
.	TRBJ2-7	TRBV11-1	ASSFSRGSYEQY
.	TRBJ2-5	TRBV29-1	SVEDRRLLETQY
few	TRBJ1-5	TRBV12-5	ASGLDYQPQH
.	TRBJ2-1	TRBV18	ASSPQGTSRNEQF
.	TRBJ2-2	TRBV5-4	ASSGGQGAYVGELF
.	TRBJ2-7	TRBV2	ASSPDSLYEQY
.	TRBJ2-1	TRBV6-5	ASSIRSSYNEQF
.	TRBJ2-2	TRBV4-2	ASSQDPSVRAGELF
once	TRBJ1-5	TRBV6-5	ASTLGNQPQH
.	TRBJ2-2	TRBV18	ASSPQRDRPNTGELF